This T cell receptor beta chain derives from a study of blood T cells in healthy people across ages. Broader study findings: Researchers judged that diversity estimates from one million T cells fell short of true values.

This clonotype appeared many times. Antigen specificity is unknown. Sample-barcoded 5' priming and a J-beta primer mix drove a second PCR of roughly 6 to 12 cycles. TCRdb re-derived calls from the 5' RACE reads in MiXCR, one entry per CDR3 protein. Here the sample spans around 1.5 million distinct CDR3 sequences, about 35% being singletons. Trimming removed 6 bases from V and 5 bases from J, with 17 bases in between. CDR3 length: 14 residues. Germline V gene sequence: CDR1 SQVTM, CDR2 ANQGSEA. Investigators took around 10 milliliters of peripheral blood from every donor. No fewer than 6 million PBMCs went into each sample.

Sequencing was performed on blood. The clonotype originates from a woman aged 25-40 years in good health. The V call is TRBV29-1, the J call TRBJ2-1; possibly TRBD2 for D (5 bases). The CDR3 bases are TGCAGCGTCAAGCCCCTAGCAGAACACAATGAGCAGTTCTTC. This sequence encodes CSVKPLAEHNEQFF.